Given below is one TCR beta chain in context. TCRdb re-called the 5' RACE reads through MiXCR, storing one row per CDR3 protein. The sample shows 50,000 to 80,000 distinct CDR3 sequences, about 4.9% of them seen only once. The data originate from a study of early T cells in non-severe SARS-CoV-2 infection. The sequenced sample consisted of whole blood. This TCR came from an adult who was a healthcare worker with PCR-confirmed SARS-CoV-2 infection or an uninfected control (not recorded which).

DNA of the CDR3: TGTGCCAGCAGCCAAGATAAAGGGTCCGGGGAGCTGTTTTTT. It translates to CASSQDKGSGELFF. V and J are TRBV3-1 and TRBJ2-2; the D is unclear. The V gene's germline CDR1 is LGHDT and CDR2 YNNKEL (reference sequence). The CDR3 is made up of 14 amino acids. Deletions cut 0 bases from V and 6 bases from J, with 8 bases between.